One sample yielded the 20 T cell receptor beta chains listed below, sequenced in a study of blood T cell repertoires in COVID-19. The table came from immunoSEQ multiplex PCR; TCRdb's copy has only in-frame clones and leaves some out. The sample shows tens of thousands of clones, approximately 88% of them seen only once. Sequencing was carried out using peripheral blood. These receptors all stem from a human donor in a cohort sampled during active COVID-19.

This chain joins TRBV19 and TRBJ2-7; TRBD2 matches at 10 bases. This CDR3 contains 12 residues. Unmatched junction bases numbered 0, after V lost 7 bases and J lost 3 bases. Per the germline V gene, CDR1 is LNHDA and CDR2 is SQIVND (reference sequence). CDR3 sequence (DNA): TGTGCCAGTACTAGCGGGAGCTACGAGCAGTACTTC. Its translation: CASTSGSYEQYF.

The chain employs TRBV4-1 and TRBJ2-1; D possibly corresponds to TRBD2 (5 bases). The CDR3 covers 16 residues. Germline CDR1 and CDR2: MGHRA and YSYEKL. Trimming removed 1 base from V and 4 bases from J, with 14 bases in between. The CDR3 coding sequence is TGCGCCAGCAGCCAAGGTTCCGGGAACCATTACAATGAGCAGTTCTTC. Translation: CASSQGSGNHYNEQFF.

This clone was picked up one time. This sequence joins TRBV24-1 and TRBJ1-2; TRBD1 matches 9 bases. J lost 3 bases, V lost 4 bases, and 8 bases had no gene match. The CDR3 extends over 16 amino acids. The V gene's germline CDR1 is KGHDR and CDR2 SFDVKD. CDR3 sequence (DNA): TGTGCCACCAGTGACCCTGGACAGGGGCCAGACTATGGCTACACCTTC. Amino acid sequence: CATSDPGQGPDYGYTF.

The J gene is TRBJ2-7, the V gene TRBV30; D gene uncertain. Germline CDR1 GTSNPN, CDR2 SVGIG (reference sequence). The CDR3 runs to 11 residues. Trimming cost V 6 bases and J 4 bases, with 10 bases left between them. CDR3 sequence reads: CACSAVYEQYF. The CDR3 DNA reads TGTGCCTGCTCGGCGGTTTACGAGCAGTACTTC.

This clone was detected only once. Here the CDR3 DNA reads TGCGCCAGCAGCCAAGACCTTGGGGGGGTGGGGGACTATGGCTACACCTTC. Protein: CASSQDLGGVGDYGYTF. V usage is TRBV4-3 and J usage is TRBJ1-2; D is perhaps TRBD1 (5 bases). The CDR3 loop spans 17 amino acids. Per germline, CDR1 LGHNA and CDR2 YSLEER. Trimming removed 0 bases at V and 3 bases at J, with 17 bases between.

The rearrangement uses TRBV4-2 and TRBJ2-7, with 10 bases aligning to TRBD2. Trimming at V came to 0 bases and at J to 6 bases, leaving 8 bases not matched to a gene. The CDR3 is 16 residues long. Looked up from germline, CDR1 is LGHNA and CDR2 is YNFKEQ. CDR3: CASSQDRSGGGREQYF. The CDR3 bases are TGTGCCAGCAGCCAAGATCGAAGCGGGGGGGGTCGCGAGCAGTACTTC.

J is TRBJ1-2 and V is TRBV11-2; a weak D match, TRBD1 (6 bases). V was clipped by 0 bases and J by 6 bases, with 17 bases between them. The germline CDR1 and CDR2 sequences are SGHAT and FQNNGV. CDR3 length: 16 amino acids. The CDR3: CASSLEAWGRNDGYTF. The CDR3 DNA is TGTGCCAGCAGCTTAGAGGCATGGGGGCGAAACGATGGCTACACCTTC.

The V call is TRBV5-5, the J call TRBJ2-7; 7 positions match TRBD1. This CDR3 is 14 amino acids long. The germline V gene has CDR1 SGHKS and CDR2 YYEKEE (reference sequence). Trimming cost V 0 bases and J 5 bases; bases outside gene matches: 5. CDR3 nucleotide sequence: TGTGCCAGCAGCTTGGGACAGGGTTCGAACGAGCAGTACTTC. It translates to CASSLGQGSNEQYF.

The chain uses TRBV4-1 and TRBJ1-1, with TRBD1 matching 10 bases. The junction had 9 bases not matched to a gene; V was cut back by 3 bases and J by 5 bases. The CDR3 loop spans 16 amino acids. Germline assignment: CDR1 MGHRA and CDR2 YSYEKL. The CDR3, as DNA: TGCGCCAGCAGCCACAAAGACAGGGGGCAGGGGACTGAAGCTTTCTTT. Protein product: CASSHKDRGQGTEAFF.

This clone was detected only a few times. The genes are TRBV6-1 and TRBJ1-4; D not certain. Germline V lookup: CDR1 MNHNS, CDR2 SASEGT. This CDR3 comprises 11 residues. V lost 3 bases, J lost 11 bases, and 7 bases lay in between. CDR3 in amino acids: CASSDRRKLFF. DNA for the CDR3: TGTGCCAGCAGTGACAGGAGGAAACTGTTTTTT.

This chain connects TRBV15 to TRBJ1-6; D not resolved. Trimming left V 5 bases short and J 7 bases short, with 15 bases between. This CDR3 is built from 15 residues. CDR1 is LNHNV and CDR2 is YYDKDF in the germline V gene (reference sequence). The CDR3 bases are TGTGCCACCAGCGCCCACGCGGCGAAGAATTCACCCCTCCACTTT. Protein: CATSAHAAKNSPLHF. Filled out from reference TRBV15 and TRBJ1-6, the complete variable domain reads DAMVIQNPRYQVTQFGKPVTLSCSQTLNHNVMYWYQQKSSQAPKLLFHYYDKDFNNEADTPDNFQSRRPNTSFCFLDIRSPGLGDTAMYLCATSAHAAKNSPLHFGNGTRLTVT.

The sample holds a few counts of this clone. The chain has TRBV30 and TRBJ2-7, with 7 bases that match TRBD2. Trimming took 5 bases from V and 3 from J; bases not matched to a gene: 7. Germline assignment: CDR1 GTSNPN and CDR2 SVGIG (reference sequence). The CDR3 spans 13 residues. The CDR3 sequence is CAWDPSGGYEQYF. The CDR3, as DNA: TGTGCCTGGGACCCTTCGGGGGGCTACGAGCAGTACTTC.

The chain has TRBV5-1 and TRBJ2-3; 9 positions match TRBD2. The J segment lost 1 base and the V segment lost 0 bases, leaving 0 bases of the junction unmatched. CDR3 size: 15 residues. Germline V gene data show CDR1 as SGHRS and CDR2 as YFSETQ. Here the CDR3 reads CASSLGTSGTDTQYF. CDR3 bases: TGCGCCAGCAGCTTGGGGACTAGCGGCACAGATACGCAGTATTTT.

The chain is built from TRBV5-1 and TRBJ1-1; maybe TRBD1 (6 bases). Germline values: CDR1 SGHRS, CDR2 YFSETQ. CDR3 length equals 14 residues. V was pared by 4 bases and J by 1 base, with 11 bases between. This CDR3 reads CASSQLTGNTEAFF. The CDR3 nucleotides are TGCGCCAGCAGCCAATTGACAGGGAACACTGAAGCTTTCTTT.

In this sample, this clone turned up a few times. The chain links TRBV2 to TRBJ1-5, with D possibly being TRBD1 (5 bases). There are 12 residues in the CDR3. Germline V CDR1 and CDR2: SNHLY, FYNNEI. Trimming cost V 6 bases and J 9 bases, with 12 bases left between them. CDR3 in amino acids: CASRPGGGPQHF. The DNA of the CDR3 is TGTGCCAGCAGACCCGGGGGAGGGCCCCAGCATTTT.

The DNA of the CDR3 is TGTGCCAGCAGCAAATGGTCTGGGCCTAGCGGGCGGGGCACCGGGGAGCTGTTTTTT. Translating gives CASSKWSGPSGRGTGELFF. This sequence joins TRBV21-1 and TRBJ2-2; TRBD2, the table's D call, lacks a check against the DNA. TRBV21-1 is listed as a pseudogene. This CDR3 contains 19 residues.

The chain uses TRBV7-5 and TRBJ2-3; the DNA was not compared with TRBD2, the D call given in the table. TRBV7-5 is a known pseudogene. This CDR3 comprises 15 residues. The CDR3 sequence is CARSSLGGGADTQYF. CDR3 in DNA: TGTGCCAGAAGCTCGTTGGGCGGGGGTGCAGATACGCAGTATTTT.

The chain combines TRBV15 with TRBJ2-7; D gene uncertain. The germline V and J ends were trimmed by 0 bases and 0 bases, with 3 bases remaining between them. Looked up from germline, CDR1 is LNHNV and CDR2 is YYDKDF (reference sequence). The CDR3 runs 13 residues. CDR3 residues: CATSRDYSYEQYF. The CDR3, as DNA: TGTGCCACCAGCAGAGATTACTCCTACGAGCAGTACTTC.

The J gene is TRBJ2-7, the V gene TRBV9; D ambiguous. The V gene's germline CDR1 is SGDLS and CDR2 YYNGEE. Trimming cost V 0 bases and J 2 bases, with 12 bases left between them. CDR3 length: 15 amino acids. This chain's CDR3 is CASSVGPGTTYEQYF. The DNA of the CDR3 is TGTGCCAGCAGCGTAGGTCCAGGTACAACCTACGAGCAGTACTTC. Looking up the rest from reference TRBV9 and TRBJ2-7 gives the full variable domain: DSGVTQTPKHLITATGQRVTLRCSPRSGDLSVYWYQQSLDQGLQFLIQYYNGEERAKGNILERFSAQQFPDLHSELNLSSLELGDSALYFCASSVGPGTTYEQYFGPGTRLTVT.

The CDR3 here is CAWSPGGNQPQHF. In DNA, the CDR3 is TGTGCCTGGAGTCCGGGGGGCAATCAGCCCCAGCATTTT. The chain employs TRBV30 and TRBJ1-5; D may be TRBD1 (5 bases). This CDR3 region has 13 residues. Germline V CDR1 and CDR2: GTSNPN, SVGIG (reference sequence). V gave up 2 bases and J gave up 2 bases, with 7 bases separating them.